This T cell receptor beta chain appears in the sequencing data of a study of T cell responses to AZD1222 COVID-19 vaccine. Study details: Pooled samples include second doses given at about 4 or 12 weeks.

Broader study findings: It should be noted that donors were predominantly white British and more often female, and clonal diversity was possibly underestimated. The study sampled repertoires only after the peak T cell response. Baseline serostatus was positive in only six AZD1222 recipients.

Comments on this clone: The target antigen is unknown.

TCRdb's table, derived via immunoSEQ multiplex PCR, lists solely in-frame clones and lacks some. The sample records about 170,000 clones, 75% to 90% being singletons. The TCR was taken from an adult in good health. Source: peripheral blood, taken on day 0 of AZD1222 vaccination.

The CDR3 DNA sequence: TGTGCCAGCAGGACTAGCGGGGCCCATGAGCAGTTCTTC. This codes for CASRTSGAHEQFF. This rearrangement joins TRBV5-4 to TRBJ2-1; TRBD2 matches 11 bases. J gave up 8 bases and V 5 bases, and 3 bases lay outside the gene matches. Germline V gene data show CDR1 as SGHNT and CDR2 as YYREEE (reference sequence). The CDR3 is 13 residues long.